The rows below give T cell receptor beta chains drawn from one sample of a study of blood T cells in healthy people across ages. TCRdb redid the calling of the 5' RACE reads with MiXCR, one entry per CDR3 protein. This sample yields over 1.5 million distinct CDR3 sequences, of which around 48% are seen a single time; about 2.1% belongs to the top ten. The material sequenced was blood. The origin of the receptors is a woman in her thirties or forties in good health. Both conserved end residues are part of each CDR3. Each record gives: J gene, clone size, V gene, D gene, CDR3 protein. The D gene is left open where the match is weak. The size of a clone is reported for some rows only, either as once, few or many, or as a class for expanded clones.

TRBJ2-7 | - | TRBV5-6 | - | CASRSWGEQYF
TRBJ2-7 | few | TRBV27 | - | CASSDPPAYEQYF
TRBJ2-7 | once | TRBV7-2 | - | CASSPPRSPYEQYF
TRBJ1-2 | few | TRBV20-1 | TRBD1 | CSASFRDRSYGYTF
TRBJ2-3 | once | TRBV10-3 | - | CAISEPGGQALSTDTQYF
TRBJ2-3 | - | TRBV5-6 | - | CASSITGTQVTDTQYF
TRBJ1-2 | - | TRBV3-1 | - | CASSQDLTRAYGYTF
TRBJ2-7 | - | TRBV9 | - | CASSVGGGATYEQYF
- | - | TRBV11-2 | - | CASSRAVEQYF
TRBJ2-3 | - | TRBV20-1 | - | CSASTGLVAGTDTQYF
TRBJ2-3 | few | TRBV15 | TRBD2 | CATSNRLAVSTDTQYF
TRBJ2-1 | - | TRBV7-2 | TRBD2 | CASSPAAGGKYNEQFF
TRBJ1-5 | - | TRBV6-6 | - | CASSYPEGNQPQHF
TRBJ2-5 | few | TRBV13 | - | CASSSYGGGIETQYF
TRBJ2-3 | - | TRBV28 | - | CASSFNLASTDTQYF
TRBJ2-1 | - | TRBV3-1 | TRBD2 | CASSQGLSGGTYNEQFF
TRBJ2-1 | - | TRBV7-2 | TRBD2 | CASSFRGGRVLNNNEQFF
TRBJ1-2 | few | TRBV4-3 | TRBD1 | CASSQDRQGAWGYTF
TRBJ2-4 | few | TRBV7-2 | - | CASSLYQTTGNIQYF
TRBJ1-2 | few | TRBV20-1 | - | CSAEQGGYGYTF
TRBJ2-5 | - | TRBV15 | - | CATSRDLAPGETQYF
TRBJ2-3 | - | TRBV11-2 | TRBD2 | CASSERLASTDTQYF
TRBJ2-5 | - | TRBV4-3 | TRBD2 | CASSQPPGLAGDSEQYF
TRBJ1-5 | - | TRBV19 | TRBD1 | CASRSQGGINQPQHF
TRBJ2-1 | few | TRBV7-7 | - | CASSVSPGGTYNEQFF
TRBJ1-2 | - | TRBV4-2 | - | CASSQDGFGPKANYGCTF
TRBJ2-5 | - | TRBV20-1 | - | CSARAPGGQETQYF
TRBJ2-5 | - | TRBV4-3 | - | CASSQDSGGATYF
TRBJ1-4 | few | TRBV4-2 | - | CASSRVGSNEKLFF
TRBJ2-1 | - | TRBV5-7 | TRBD2 | CASSKGLADNEQFF
TRBJ2-7 | - | TRBV5-1 | - | CASSLTGRAGDEQYF
TRBJ2-1 | few | TRBV5-1 | TRBD1 | CASSVEGQGGNEQFF
TRBJ1-2 | - | TRBV7-2 | - | CASSLLGVGYTF
TRBJ2-1 | - | TRBV9 | TRBD2 | CAGSVGLPGAYNEQFF
TRBJ2-3 | - | TRBV5-6 | - | CASSLGGAFRTDTQYF
TRBJ2-3 | - | TRBV6-6 | TRBD1 | CASSPPGQGADDTQYF
TRBJ2-2 | - | TRBV7-2 | - | CASSHRGQNTGELFF
TRBJ1-2 | - | TRBV27 | TRBD1 | CASSLTGTGVVHYGYTF
TRBJ1-6 | few | TRBV6-5 | TRBD1 | CASSTRGQEPSPLHF
TRBJ2-7 | - | TRBV7-2 | TRBD1 | CASSLAGQTSSYEQYF
TRBJ2-4 | once | TRBV9 | - | CASSVLWVGAAVKNIQYF
TRBJ1-2 | - | TRBV10-1 | TRBD1 | CASSPTGGQPGGYTF
TRBJ2-7 | - | TRBV6-2/TRBV6-3 | - | CASSYPGGQYF